This T cell receptor beta chain came from a study of blood T cell repertoires in COVID-19. On the study more broadly: Sources were T cells, B-cell-depleted T cells, or PBMCs; the material itself was cDNA or gDNA.

Original processing methods: Reference gene primer amplification in the assay estimated nucleated cell counts. Assay: immunoSEQ multiplex PCR; the TCRdb copy retains only in-frame clones and omits some. V and J calls and clone size are those listed in that table; D and trimming were worked out from the DNA. Among about 80,000 clones listed, about four fifths were seen once. V lost 0 bases, J lost 1 base, and 9 bases lay in between. Germline V gives CDR1 LGHNA, CDR2 YSLEER. This CDR3 contains 15 residues. The rearrangement uses TRBV4-3 and TRBJ1-2; D unresolved. This clonotype originated in an elderly man with active or convalescent COVID-19. Sequenced input: peripheral blood. Here the CDR3 reads CASSQEQVINYGYTF. CDR3 DNA: TGCGCCAGCAGCCAAGAGCAGGTCATTAACTATGGCTACACCTTC.